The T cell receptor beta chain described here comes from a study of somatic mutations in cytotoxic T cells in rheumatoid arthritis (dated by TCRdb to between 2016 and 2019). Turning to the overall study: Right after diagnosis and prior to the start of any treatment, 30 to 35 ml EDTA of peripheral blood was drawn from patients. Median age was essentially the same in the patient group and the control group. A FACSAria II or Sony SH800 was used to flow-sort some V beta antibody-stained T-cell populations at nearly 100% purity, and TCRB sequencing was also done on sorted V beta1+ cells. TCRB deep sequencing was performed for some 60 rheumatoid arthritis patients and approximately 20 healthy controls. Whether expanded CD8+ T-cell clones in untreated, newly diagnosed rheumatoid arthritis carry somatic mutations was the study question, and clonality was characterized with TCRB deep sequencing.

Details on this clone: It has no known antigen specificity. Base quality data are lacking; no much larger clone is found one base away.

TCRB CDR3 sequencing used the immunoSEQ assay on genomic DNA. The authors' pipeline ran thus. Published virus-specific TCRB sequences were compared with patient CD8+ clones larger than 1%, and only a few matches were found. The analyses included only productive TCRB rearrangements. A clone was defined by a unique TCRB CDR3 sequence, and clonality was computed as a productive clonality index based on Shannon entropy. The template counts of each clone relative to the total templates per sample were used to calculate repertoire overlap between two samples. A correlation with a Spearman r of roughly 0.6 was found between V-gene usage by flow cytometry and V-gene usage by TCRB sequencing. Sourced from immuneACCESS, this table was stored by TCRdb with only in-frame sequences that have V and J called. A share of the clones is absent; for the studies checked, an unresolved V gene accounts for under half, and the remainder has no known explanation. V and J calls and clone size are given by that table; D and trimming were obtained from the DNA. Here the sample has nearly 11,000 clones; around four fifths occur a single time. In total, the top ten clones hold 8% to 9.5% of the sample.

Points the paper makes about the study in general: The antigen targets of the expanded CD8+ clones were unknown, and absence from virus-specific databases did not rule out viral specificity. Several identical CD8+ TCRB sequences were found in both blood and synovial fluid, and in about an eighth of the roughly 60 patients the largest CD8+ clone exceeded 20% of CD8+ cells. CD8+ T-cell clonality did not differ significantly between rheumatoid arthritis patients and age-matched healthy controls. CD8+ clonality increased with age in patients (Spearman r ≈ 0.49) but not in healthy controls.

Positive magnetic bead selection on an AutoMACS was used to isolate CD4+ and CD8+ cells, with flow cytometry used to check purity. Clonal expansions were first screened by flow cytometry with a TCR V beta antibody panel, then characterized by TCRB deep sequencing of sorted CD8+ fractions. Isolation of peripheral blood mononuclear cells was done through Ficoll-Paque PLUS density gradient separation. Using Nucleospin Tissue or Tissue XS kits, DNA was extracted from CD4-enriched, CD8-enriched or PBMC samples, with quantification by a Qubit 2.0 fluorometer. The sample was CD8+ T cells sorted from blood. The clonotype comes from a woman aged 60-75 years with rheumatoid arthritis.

The bases read TGTGCCAGCAGCTTGTCCACTGGTCCCGAAAAACTGTTTTTT. It is translated as CASSLSTGPEKLFF. The chain joins TRBV7-6 to TRBJ1-4; the D gene cannot be named for sure. V is reduced by 3 bases and J by 8 bases, leaving a spacing of 13 bases between them. The CDR3 sequence holds 14 residues, the cysteine and phenylalanine included. The sequence is cut down to CDR3 DNA, 42 bases in frame from base 1. CDR1 and CDR2 are read off the germline V gene as SGHVS and FNYEAQ. Here the CDR3 is joined to the reference TRBV7-6 and TRBJ1-4 genes, and the full variable domain is: GAGVSQSPRYKVTKRGQDVALRCDPISGHVSLYWYRQALGQGPEFLTYFNYEAQQDKSGLPNDRFSAERPEGSISTLTIQRTEQRDSAMYRCASSLSTGPEKLFFGSGTQLSVL.